This TCR beta chain was sequenced in a study of blood T cell repertoires in COVID-19 (dated by TCRdb to 2018 to 2020). Broadly, across the study: Collaborator samples came from the United States, Italy and Spain and covered acute and convalescent phases of COVID-19. The prospective study material was composed of cDNA or gDNA derived from T cells, B-cell-depleted T cells, or PBMCs. The dataset comprised deeply sampled blood TCRbeta repertoires from subjects exposed to, actively infected with, or recovered from COVID-19. The repertoires were released in a freely available public database intended as a resource for research on the immune response to SARS-CoV-2. Samples were obtained from the ongoing ImmuneRACE study (first 160 participants) and from approximately 1,200 subjects provided by 6 global collaborators. The sample metadata nearly always contained a de-identified subject ID, COVID-19 status, age in years and sex. Where HLA class I and class II types were available, the types were taken from metadata supplied by the sample provider, not from assay-based typing. What the research found in general, with its limitations: The quantity of clinical and demographic metadata differed by source and by participant and was supplied without curation.

To note about this clone: The clone's antigen remains unknown. No qualities accompany the bases; no much larger clone lies one base away.

The immunoSEQ Assay, a bias-controlled multiplex PCR, was used to amplify TCRbeta CDR3 regions from genomic DNA. On the study's bioinformatics: The number of nucleated cells in each sample was estimated from the amplification of reference gene primers within the assay. To quantify the absolute abundance of each unique TCRbeta CDR3 rearrangement, sequence reads were collapsed and filtered. For each sample, productive Simpson clonality was calculated as the square root of Simpson's diversity index across productive rearrangements. This immuneACCESS table, as held by TCRdb, lists in-frame sequences with V and J called but not all clones. Of the missing ones, under half trace to an unresolved V gene in checked studies; the others have no known cause. The DNA was the basis for D and trimming; V, J and clone size are from that table. For this sample the table gives around 250,000 clones, of which about 91% were detected only once. Clones ranked in the top ten supply around 2.8% of the sample.

In the prospective study, participants were about 18 to 100 years old, resided in 25 or so geographic areas of the United States, and were enrolled through a virtual design. To assign participants to cohorts, the prospective study relied on clinical history that participants themselves reported in a screening survey and a study questionnaire. A participant counted as exposed if, within 2 weeks of entering the study, that participant had been in contact with someone who had a PCR-confirmed or clinician-diagnosed COVID-19 case. In the prospective study, mobile phlebotomists collected whole blood, serum and a nasopharyngeal or oropharyngeal swab from each participant. Prospective study participants could optionally give additional blood draws and questionnaires over an approximately two-month period. Before DNA extraction, blood samples from the prospective study were shipped at room temperature or frozen.

The receptor was isolated from a man between 35 and 55 years old who had been exposed to COVID-19. The material sequenced was PBMCs or T cells enriched from blood (not recorded which).

The DNA sequence reads TGTGCCATTTTTAGCGGGAGGCACCACCTCACAGATACGCAGTATTTT. Its translation is CAIFSGRHHLTDTQYF. This chain joins TRBV28 to TRBJ2-3, and 10 junctional nucleotides match TRBD2. V is cut back by 10 bases and J by 2 bases, with 12 bases in the junction unmatched. Taken from cysteine to phenylalanine, the CDR3 has 16 residues. Just the 48-base CDR3 DNA is kept, in frame starting at base 1. From a lookup of the germline V gene, CDR1 and CDR2 are MDHEN and SYDVKM. Reference TRBV28 and TRBJ2-3 proteins supply the regions before and after the CDR3; the full variable domain is: DVKVTQSSRYLVKRTGEKVFLECVQDMDHENMFWYRQDPGLGLRLIYFSYDVKMKEKGDIPEGYSVSREKKERFSLILESASTNQTSMYLCAIFSGRHHLTDTQYFGPGTRLTVL.